The table lists the clone carrying this T cell receptor beta chain with a count of one. The sample belongs to a study of blood T cell repertoires in COVID-19. Whole-study context: PBMCs, B-cell-depleted T cells, or T cells were the source of the cDNA or gDNA that made up the material.

The age range of participants was 18 to 89 years, with residence in about two dozen US areas. V was shortened by 0 bases and J by 4 bases, with 15 bases between the two germline ends. The CDR3 length is 16 residues. Germline values: CDR1 WNHNN, CDR2 SYGVQD (reference sequence). Under the authors' procedure: Nucleated cell number was recorded as an estimate derived from reference gene primer amplification. The repertoire was sequenced with immunoSEQ multiplex PCR; TCRdb's copy has only in-frame clones and lacks some. The V and J calls and clone size come from that table; D and trimming were worked out from the DNA. The data contain about 230,000 clones, 85% to 90% of them singletons.

The sample was PBMCs or T cells enriched from blood (not recorded which). The chain links TRBV10-1 to TRBJ1-1; D call uncertain. The origin of this receptor is a woman aged 25 to 45 with acute COVID-19. The CDR3 DNA sequence: TGCGCCAGCAGTGAGTCGCGCGGATGGGTGAGCACTGAAGCTTTCTTT. This encodes CASSESRGWVSTEAFF.